In this sample, the clone carrying this TCR beta chain turned up a few times. No antigen is known for it. This sample is drawn from a study of blood T cells in healthy people across ages. Study-level background: Per two T cells, about one barcoded beta molecule was captured through template switching.

The germline V and J ends were trimmed by 4 bases and 7 bases, with 14 bases remaining between them. CDR3 length equals 14 residues. The germline V gene encodes CDR1 SEHNR and CDR2 FQNEAQ (reference sequence). Primers used in a second PCR of about 6 to 11 cycles were a sample-barcoded 5' primer and a J-beta primer mix. TCRdb itself ran the 5' RACE reads through MiXCR, one entry per CDR3 protein. This table holds over 1,300,000 distinct CDR3 sequences, approximately 59% found once. Study results and caveats: Comparison with aged donors showed that long-lived donors had more naive CD4+ cells and higher diversity.

Each donor's blood draw was 7.5 to 10 milliliters of peripheral blood. The sequence was obtained from a man younger than 30 in good health. This rearrangement joins TRBV7-9 to TRBJ2-1; D is possibly TRBD1 (6 bases). Sequencing was performed on blood. CDR3 sequence (DNA): TGTGCCAGCAGCTACCAGGGACACCTGAATGAGCAGTTCTTC. Its protein is CASSYQGHLNEQFF.